Listed below are T cell receptor beta chains from one sample, sequenced in a study of T cells in tumors after PD-1 blockade. The protocol was immunoSEQ multiplex PCR, while the TCRdb copy is restricted to in-frame clones and leaves out a portion. The sample lists about 33,000 clones, roughly 78% occurring once. The specimen was PBMCs, collected before anti-PD-1 treatment. The origin of the receptors is a human donor with basal cell carcinoma. CDR3s include the opening cysteine and the closing phenylalanine or tryptophan. Each record gives: clone size, V gene, D gene, J gene, CDR3 protein. A D gene is named only where the DNA matches it firmly. Rows give clone size only sometimes, using once, few, many, or a class for an expanded clone.

>-|TRBV27|TRBD1|TRBJ2-6
CASTRQGVSGANVLTF
>-|TRBV28|TRBD2|TRBJ2-3
CASSFPQREGSDTQYF
>few|TRBV4-1|-|TRBJ2-3
CASSQEGLSDTQYF
>-|TRBV7-3|-|TRBJ2-7
CASSLTLGEQYF
>-|TRBV28|-|TRBJ2-7
CASSRGSQFSGYEQYF
>-|TRBV24-1|TRBD2|TRBJ2-3
CATRGLAGEGTTDTQYF
>-|TRBV15|-|TRBJ2-1
CATSRGGRAVPEQFF
>-|TRBV6-2/TRBV6-3|-|TRBJ2-1
CASSYYRTVRFF
>-|TRBV24-1|TRBD1|TRBJ1-1
CATSSRTGGYGAFF
>-|TRBV5-4|-|TRBJ2-3
CASSLGGGGTDTQYF
>-|TRBV9|-|TRBJ2-7
CASSAPGLREQYF
>-|TRBV29-1|-|TRBJ1-1
CSVDGGSRTEAFF
>-|TRBV28|TRBD2|TRBJ2-5
CASSFPAGDQETQYF